This passage covers 15 T cell receptor beta chains from one sample sequenced in a study of T-cell memory formation after mild COVID-19. TCRdb re-derived calls from the 5' RACE reads in MiXCR, one entry per CDR3 protein. Altogether about 170,000 distinct CDR3 sequences are present, 10% to 15% being singletons, with the ten largest covering roughly 3.4%. The sample comprised PBMCs or a T cell subset sorted from them (not recorded which). These receptors were obtained from a man aged 18-30 years who had mild COVID-19 (a few samples of this study predate the infection). Cell type and time point are not known.

This clonotype has only a few counts. The chain has TRBV10-2 and TRBJ2-7; D ambiguous. Trimming stripped 3 bases from V and 5 bases from J, with 17 bases between. The CDR3 extends over 15 amino acids. Germline CDR1 is WSHSY and CDR2 is SAAADI. CDR3 loop: CASSDPLYLGDEQYF. Here the CDR3 DNA reads TGCGCCAGCAGTGATCCGCTGTACCTTGGGGACGAGCAGTACTTC.

The CDR3 DNA is TGTGCCAGCAGCCCACAGGGTATAGGTCAGCCCCAGCATTTT. It yields the protein CASSPQGIGQPQHF. J is TRBJ1-5 and V is TRBV12-3 or TRBV12-4, with D possibly matching TRBD1 (6 bases). The CDR3 contains 14 residues. Trimming left V 6 bases short and J 6 bases short, with 15 bases between.

There are a few counts of this clonotype. The V and J genes are TRBV28 and TRBJ1-3, with 10 bases fitting TRBD1. This CDR3 has 16 residues. Trimming took 6 bases from V and 4 from J; bases not matched to a gene: 9. Germline V lookup: CDR1 MDHEN, CDR2 SYDVKM. Here the CDR3 DNA reads TGTGCCAGCAGCCCTGGACAGGGGGTTTACGGAAACACCATATATTTT. Protein sequence: CASSPGQGVYGNTIYF. The whole variable domain, filled in from reference TRBV28 and TRBJ1-3, reads DVKVTQSSRYLVKRTGEKVFLECVQDMDHENMFWYRQDPGLGLRLIYFSYDVKMKEKGDIPEGYSVSREKKERFSLILESASTNQTSMYLCASSPGQGVYGNTIYFGEGSWLTVV.

This clonotype was detected a few times. The V call is TRBV4-1, the J call TRBJ2-3, with 8 bases lining up with TRBD2. The CDR3 is made up of 17 amino acids. Germline CDR1 reads MGHRA; CDR2 reads YSYEKL. The V gene end was trimmed by 0 bases and the J gene end by 0 bases; junction bases not matched to a gene: 5. DNA for the CDR3: TGCGCCAGCAGCCAAGATTTTACTAGCGGTAGCACAGATACGCAGTATTTT. Its translation is CASSQDFTSGSTDTQYF.

The V call is TRBV6-6, the J call TRBJ2-2; 9 bases fit TRBD2. Germline V CDR1 and CDR2: MNHNY, SVGAGI (reference sequence). The CDR3 loop spans 15 amino acids. V lost 6 bases and J lost 7; bases outside the gene matches: 9. The CDR3 nucleotides read TGTGCCAGCAGCGATGGGACTAGCTCGGGCGGGGAGCTGTTTTTT. This gives the protein CASSDGTSSGGELFF.

This clonotype came up a few times. V usage is TRBV6-1 and J usage is TRBJ1-1, with D possibly matching TRBD1 (6 bases). The CDR3 is made up of 16 amino acids. Germline V gives CDR1 MNHNS, CDR2 SASEGT. The V end was cut by 2 bases, the J end by 4 bases, with 17 bases between. The CDR3 sequence: CASSEQGHPSVTEAFF. The CDR3 nucleotides read TGTGCCAGCAGTGAACAGGGACACCCCTCGGTCACTGAAGCTTTCTTT.

For this clonotype: At one boundary the junction diverges from the germline segment, which might be a read error. V gene TRBV9 combines with J gene TRBJ2-2; the D gene is possibly TRBD2 (5 bases). This CDR3 contains 14 residues. The germline V gene has CDR1 SGDLS and CDR2 YYNGEE. This CDR3 is CASSVDSNTGERFF. In nucleotides, the CDR3 is TGTGCCAGCAGCGTAGACTCGAACACCGGGGAGCGGTTTTTT.

The chain employs TRBV18 and TRBJ2-7; D is possibly TRBD1 (6 bases). Looked up from germline, CDR1 is KGHSH and CDR2 is LQKENI. V was pared by 6 bases and J by 5 bases, with 17 bases between. The CDR3 sequence is 14 residues long. CDR3 bases: TGTGCCAGCTCCCCCGGGACACGGGCGGACGAGCAGTACTTC. This translates into CASSPGTRADEQYF. The entire variable domain, with the rest obtained from reference TRBV18 and TRBJ2-7, is as follows: NAGVMQNPRHLVRRRGQEARLRCSPMKGHSHVYWYRQLPEEGLKFMVYLQKENIIDESGMPKERFSAEFPKEGPSILRIQQVVRGDSAAYFCASSPGTRADEQYFGPGTRLTVT.

This clonotype was found a few times. CDR3 amino acids: CASSREKDSSYGYTF. CDR3 DNA sequence: TGCGCCAGCAGCCGGGAGAAGGACTCCAGCTATGGCTACACCTTC. The V and J genes are TRBV4-3 and TRBJ1-2; no clear D gene. The CDR3 runs to 15 residues. V shed 4 bases and J shed 4 bases, with 16 bases lying between them. Germline assignment: CDR1 LGHNA and CDR2 YSLEER.

V usage is TRBV5-1 and J usage is TRBJ2-3, with 10 positions matching TRBD2. The CDR3 extends over 16 amino acids. CDR1 is SGHRS, CDR2 YFSETQ, per germline. The junction had 3 bases not matched to a gene; V was cut back by 0 bases and J by 2 bases. As DNA, the CDR3 is TGCGCCAGCAGCTTGGCCACTAGCGGGGCCACAGATACGCAGTATTTT. This gives the protein CASSLATSGATDTQYF.

This clonotype was detected once. This sequence may be a read error, since a much larger clone differs from it by one base. The CDR3 DNA reads as TGTGCCAGCAGTCGACAGGGTACGAATGAGCAGTTCTTC. Protein product: CASSRQGTNEQFF. This chain uses TRBV6-5 with TRBJ2-1, with 7 bases identical to TRBD1. Losses at the gene ends were 5 bases for V and 7 bases for J; bases not matched to a gene: 5. The CDR3 length is 13 residues. Germline V gives CDR1 MNHEY, CDR2 SVGAGI.

The rearrangement uses TRBV29-1 and TRBJ2-2; weak D call: TRBD1 (6 bases). Germline V gene data show CDR1 as SQVTM and CDR2 as ANQGSEA. This CDR3 is built from 14 residues. Written as DNA, the CDR3 is TGCACCGTGAGGGGGTTCCCTAACACCGGGGAGCTGTTTTTT. Translation gives CTVRGFPNTGELFF.

This clonotype was counted a few times. CDR3 sequence: CASSPSPSGITDTQYF. The CDR3 DNA sequence: TGTGCCAGCAGCCCCTCCCCCAGCGGGATCACAGATACGCAGTATTTT. The rearrangement joins TRBV11-1 to TRBJ2-3; TRBD2 agrees at 7 bases. Trimming removed 5 bases from V and 2 bases from J; junction bases left unmatched: 10. This CDR3 spans 16 amino acids. From germline, CDR1 is SGHAT and CDR2 FQDESV (reference sequence).

This clonotype was observed a few times. The chain couples TRBV24-1 to TRBJ2-5; TRBD1 aligns across 9 bases. Germline CDR1 KGHDR, CDR2 SFDVKD. The length of the CDR3 is 14 residues. J was trimmed by 5 bases and V by 4 bases; bases with no gene match: 4. The CDR3 protein is CATSETGGAETQYF. The CDR3 nucleotides read TGTGCCACCAGTGAAACAGGGGGCGCGGAGACCCAGTACTTC.

The rearrangement links TRBV10-1 to TRBJ2-3, with a possible D match to TRBD1 (6 bases). Per germline, CDR1 WNHNN and CDR2 SYGVQD (reference sequence). This CDR3 contains 14 residues. V was pared by 0 bases and J by 6 bases, with 10 bases between. CDR3 nucleotides: TGCGCCAGCAGTGAGTCTTACAGGGTCGATACGCAGTATTTT. This encodes CASSESYRVDTQYF.